The present T cell receptor beta chain was sequenced within a study of cytomegalovirus exposure and HLA in healthy donors. Only in-frame clones appear in the TCRdb table, and some are missing; sequencing was by immunoSEQ multiplex PCR. The data show about 250,000 clones, with more than 85% seen just once and more than 10% held by the top ten. Points on this clone: The target antigen is unknown.

Separation from the approximately 660-subject first cohort characterized the roughly 130-subject validation cohort, to which the donors belonged. General study points: The study designated about 180 TCR beta chains cytomegalovirus-associated. Most TCR sequences proved rare, with some public TCRs found in many donors. High specificity and sensitivity for cytomegalovirus status were reported for the classifier.

The sequencing input was PBMCs. This receptor was identified in a man younger than 30 in good health and CMV-seropositive.

CDR3: CASNRQGRRGEQYF. In DNA, the CDR3 is TGTGCCAGCAACCGACAGGGGAGGCGTGGGGAGCAGTACTTC. This rearrangement joins TRBV5-5 to TRBJ2-7; 8 nucleotides align to TRBD1. This CDR3 is 14 amino acids long. The germline gives CDR1 SGHKS, CDR2 YYEKEE (reference sequence). The J segment lost 7 bases and the V segment lost 6 bases, leaving 12 bases of the junction unmatched. The full variable domain, with the rest looked up from reference TRBV5-5 and TRBJ2-7, is DAGVTQSPTHLIKTRGQQVTLRCSPISGHKSVSWYQQVLGQGPQFIFQYYEKEERGRGNFPDRFSARQFPNYSSELNVNALLLGDSALYLCASNRQGRRGEQYFGPGTRLTVT.